This T cell receptor beta chain is drawn from a study of T cells in localized non-small cell lung cancer. This clone has just one count. Its antigen remains unknown. Libraries were prepared by immunoSEQ multiplex PCR; TCRdb keeps only in-frame clonotypes and omits some of them. The repertoire consists of about 3,000 clones, with about 28% occurring once and the leading ten covering roughly 9.6%. Findings of the study overall: Higher blood T cell density went with longer overall survival. Measurement of T cell clonality placed uninvolved adjacent lung highest, above the level in tumor.

Trimming removed 4 bases from V and 0 bases from J, with 15 bases in between. This CDR3 is built from 16 residues. Germline V lookup: CDR1 KGHSH, CDR2 LQKENI. Here the sequenced sample was lung tumor tissue, taken before any cancer treatment. The TCR was taken from a man aged 35 to 70 with stage I lung adenocarcinoma. The chain carries TRBV18 and TRBJ1-1, with D maybe TRBD1 (5 bases). In nucleotides, the CDR3 is TGTGCCAGCTCACTAACAACGGGACGGATGAACACTGAAGCTTTCTTT. Protein sequence: CASSLTTGRMNTEAFF.